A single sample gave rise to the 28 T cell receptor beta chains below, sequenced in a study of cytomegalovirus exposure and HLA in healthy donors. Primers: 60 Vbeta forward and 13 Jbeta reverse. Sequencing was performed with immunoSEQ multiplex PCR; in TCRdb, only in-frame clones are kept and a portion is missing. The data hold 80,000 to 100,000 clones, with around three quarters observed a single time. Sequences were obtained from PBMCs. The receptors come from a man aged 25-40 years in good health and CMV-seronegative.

CDR3 region: CASSEAAIASYEQYF. In DNA form, the CDR3 reads TGTGCCAGCAGTGAAGCGGCAATTGCCTCCTACGAGCAGTACTTC. The chain has TRBV6-1 and TRBJ2-7; unclear D gene. Trimming took 0 bases from V and 0 from J, leaving 9 bases between them. Per the germline V gene, CDR1 is MNHNS and CDR2 is SASEGT. The CDR3 consists of 15 residues.

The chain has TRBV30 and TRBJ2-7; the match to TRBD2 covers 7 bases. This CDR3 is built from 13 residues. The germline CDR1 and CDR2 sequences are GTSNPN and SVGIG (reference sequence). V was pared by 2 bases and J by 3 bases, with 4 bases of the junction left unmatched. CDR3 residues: CAWSILAGYEQYF. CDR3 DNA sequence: TGTGCCTGGAGTATATTAGCGGGCTACGAGCAGTACTTC.

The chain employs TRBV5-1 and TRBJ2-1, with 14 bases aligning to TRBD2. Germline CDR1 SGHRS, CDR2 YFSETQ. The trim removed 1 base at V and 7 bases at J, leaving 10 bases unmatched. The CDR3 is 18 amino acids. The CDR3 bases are TGCGCCAGCAGCTTGAGGGCGCTGACTAGCGGGAGGGGAAATGAGCAGTTCTTC. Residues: CASSLRALTSGRGNEQFF.

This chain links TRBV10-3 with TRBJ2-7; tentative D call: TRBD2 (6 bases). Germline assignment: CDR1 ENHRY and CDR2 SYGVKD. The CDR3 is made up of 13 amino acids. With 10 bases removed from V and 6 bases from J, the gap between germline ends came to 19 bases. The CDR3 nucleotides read TGTGCCACCTCCGACGGGAGAATACGCGAGCAGTACTTC. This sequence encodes CATSDGRIREQYF.

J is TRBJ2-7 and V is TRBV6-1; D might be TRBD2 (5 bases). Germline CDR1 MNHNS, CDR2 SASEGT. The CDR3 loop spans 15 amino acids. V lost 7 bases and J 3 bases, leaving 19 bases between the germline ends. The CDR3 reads CASNARGTTLYEQYF. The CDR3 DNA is TGTGCCAGCAATGCCCGGGGTACAACCCTCTACGAGCAGTACTTC.

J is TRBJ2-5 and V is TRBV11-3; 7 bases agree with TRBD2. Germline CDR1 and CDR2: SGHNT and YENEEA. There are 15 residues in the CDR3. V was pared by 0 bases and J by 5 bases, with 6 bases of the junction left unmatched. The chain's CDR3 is CASSLDSRGGETQYF. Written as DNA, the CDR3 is TGTGCCAGCAGCTTAGATTCCCGGGGAGGGGAGACCCAGTACTTC.

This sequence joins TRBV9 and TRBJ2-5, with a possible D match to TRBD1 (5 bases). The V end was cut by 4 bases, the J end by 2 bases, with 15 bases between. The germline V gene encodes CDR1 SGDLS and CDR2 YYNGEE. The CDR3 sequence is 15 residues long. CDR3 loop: CASSLTTATQETQYF. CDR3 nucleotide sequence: TGTGCCAGCAGCCTAACGACAGCCACGCAAGAGACCCAGTACTTC.

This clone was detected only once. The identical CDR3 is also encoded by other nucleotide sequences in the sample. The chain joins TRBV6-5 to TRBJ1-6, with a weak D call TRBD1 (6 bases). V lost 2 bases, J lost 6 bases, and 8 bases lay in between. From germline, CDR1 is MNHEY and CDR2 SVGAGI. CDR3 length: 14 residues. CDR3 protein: CASSYRGSNSPLHF. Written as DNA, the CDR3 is TGTGCCAGCAGTTACAGGGGGTCTAATTCACCCCTCCACTTT.

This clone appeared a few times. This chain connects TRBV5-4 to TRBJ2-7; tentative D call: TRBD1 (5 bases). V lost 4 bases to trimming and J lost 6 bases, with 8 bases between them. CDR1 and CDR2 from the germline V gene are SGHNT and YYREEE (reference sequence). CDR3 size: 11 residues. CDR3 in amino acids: CASSLQGEQYF. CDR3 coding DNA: TGTGCCAGCAGCCTCCAGGGCGAGCAGTACTTC.

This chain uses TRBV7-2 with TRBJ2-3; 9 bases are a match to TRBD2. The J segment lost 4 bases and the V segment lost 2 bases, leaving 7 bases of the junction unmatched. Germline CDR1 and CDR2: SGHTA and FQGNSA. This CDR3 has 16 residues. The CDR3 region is CASSLRAGGVADTQYF. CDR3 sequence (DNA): TGTGCCAGCAGCTTACGAGCGGGGGGAGTCGCAGATACGCAGTATTTT. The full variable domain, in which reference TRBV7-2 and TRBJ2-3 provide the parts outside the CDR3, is GAGVSQSPSNKVTEKGKDVELRCDPISGHTALYWYRQSLGQGLEFLIYFQGNSAPDKSGLPSDRFSAERTGGSVSTLTIQRTQQEDSAVYLCASSLRAGGVADTQYFGPGTRLTVL.

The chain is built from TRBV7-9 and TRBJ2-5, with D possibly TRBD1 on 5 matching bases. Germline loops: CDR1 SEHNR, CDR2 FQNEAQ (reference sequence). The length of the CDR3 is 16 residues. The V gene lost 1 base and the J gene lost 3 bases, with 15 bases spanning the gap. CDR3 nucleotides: TGTGCCAGCAGCTTAGTGGCAGGGCAATGGGAAGAGACCCAGTACTTC. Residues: CASSLVAGQWEETQYF.

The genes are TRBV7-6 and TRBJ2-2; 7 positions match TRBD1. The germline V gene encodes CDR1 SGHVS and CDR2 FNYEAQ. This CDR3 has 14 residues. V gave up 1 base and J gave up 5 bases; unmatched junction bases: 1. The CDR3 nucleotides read TGTGCCAGCAGCTTAGTGGGACAGACCGGGGAGCTGTTTTTT. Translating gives CASSLVGQTGELFF. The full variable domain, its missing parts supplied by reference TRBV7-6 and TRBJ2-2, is GAGVSQSPRYKVTKRGQDVALRCDPISGHVSLYWYRQALGQGPEFLTYFNYEAQQDKSGLPNDRFSAERPEGSISTLTIQRTEQRDSAMYRCASSLVGQTGELFFGEGSRLTVL.

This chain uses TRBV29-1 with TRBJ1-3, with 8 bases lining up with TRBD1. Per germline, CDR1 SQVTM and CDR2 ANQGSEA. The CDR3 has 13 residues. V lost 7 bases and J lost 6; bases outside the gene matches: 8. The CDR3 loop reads CSAEGQGENTIYF. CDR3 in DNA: TGCAGCGCCGAAGGACAGGGCGAAAACACCATATATTTT. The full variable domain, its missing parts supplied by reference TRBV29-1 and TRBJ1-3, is SAVISQKPSRDICQRGTSLTIQCQVDSQVTMMFWYRQQPGQSLTLIATANQGSEATYESGFVIDKFPISRPNLTFSTLTVSNMSPEDSSIYLCSAEGQGENTIYFGEGSWLTVV.

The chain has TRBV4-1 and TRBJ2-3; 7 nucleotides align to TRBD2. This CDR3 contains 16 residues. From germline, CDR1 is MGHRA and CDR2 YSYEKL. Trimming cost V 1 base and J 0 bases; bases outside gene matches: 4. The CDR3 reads CASSQVAGVSTDTQYF. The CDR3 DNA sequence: TGCGCCAGCAGCCAAGTCGCGGGGGTCAGCACAGATACGCAGTATTTT.

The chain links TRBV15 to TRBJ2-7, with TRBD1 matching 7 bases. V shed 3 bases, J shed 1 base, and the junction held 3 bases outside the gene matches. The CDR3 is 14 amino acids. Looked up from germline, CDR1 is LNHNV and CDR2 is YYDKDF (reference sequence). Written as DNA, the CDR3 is TGTGCCACCAGCAGGGACAGGCTATCCTACGAGCAGTACTTC. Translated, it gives CATSRDRLSYEQYF. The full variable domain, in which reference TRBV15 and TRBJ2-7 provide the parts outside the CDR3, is DAMVIQNPRYQVTQFGKPVTLSCSQTLNHNVMYWYQQKSSQAPKLLFHYYDKDFNNEADTPDNFQSRRPNTSFCFLDIRSPGLGDTAMYLCATSRDRLSYEQYFGPGTRLTVT.

The CDR3 here is CATRTSGGNTEAFF. As DNA, the CDR3 is TGTGCCACCAGAACATCTGGAGGGAACACTGAAGCTTTCTTT. The rearrangement joins TRBV10-3 to TRBJ1-1, with no clear D. Germline CDR1 is ENHRY and CDR2 is SYGVKD. The CDR3 has 14 amino acids. Between the trimmed V and J ends, which lost 10 bases and 1 base, there was a span of 16 bases.

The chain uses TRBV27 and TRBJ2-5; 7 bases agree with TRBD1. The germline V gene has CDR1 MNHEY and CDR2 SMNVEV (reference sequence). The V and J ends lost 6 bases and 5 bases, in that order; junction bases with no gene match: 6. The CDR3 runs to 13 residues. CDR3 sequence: CASRVPGQETQYF. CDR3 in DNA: TGTGCCAGCAGAGTACCGGGACAGGAGACCCAGTACTTC.

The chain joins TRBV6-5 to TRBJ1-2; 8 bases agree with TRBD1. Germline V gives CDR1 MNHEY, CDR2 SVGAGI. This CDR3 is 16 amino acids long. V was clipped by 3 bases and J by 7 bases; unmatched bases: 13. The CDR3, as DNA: TGTGCCAGCAGTTATTCTGGCGGCAGGGGGCAGACTGGCTACACCTTC. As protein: CASSYSGGRGQTGYTF.

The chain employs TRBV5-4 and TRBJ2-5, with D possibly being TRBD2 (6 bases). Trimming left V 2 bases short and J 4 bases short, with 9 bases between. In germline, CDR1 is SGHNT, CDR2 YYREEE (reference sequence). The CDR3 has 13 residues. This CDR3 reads CASSFSEGETQYF. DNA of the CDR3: TGTGCCAGCAGCTTCTCGGAGGGAGAGACCCAGTACTTC.

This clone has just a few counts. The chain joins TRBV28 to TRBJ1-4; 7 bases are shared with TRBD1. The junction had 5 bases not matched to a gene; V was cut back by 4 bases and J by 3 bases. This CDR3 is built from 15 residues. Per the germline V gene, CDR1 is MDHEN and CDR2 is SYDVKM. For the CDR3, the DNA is TGTGCCAGCAGTTCCGCGGGACAGTCTAATGAAAAACTGTTTTTT. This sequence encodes CASSSAGQSNEKLFF. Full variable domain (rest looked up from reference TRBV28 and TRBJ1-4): DVKVTQSSRYLVKRTGEKVFLECVQDMDHENMFWYRQDPGLGLRLIYFSYDVKMKEKGDIPEGYSVSREKKERFSLILESASTNQTSMYLCASSSAGQSNEKLFFGSGTQLSVL.

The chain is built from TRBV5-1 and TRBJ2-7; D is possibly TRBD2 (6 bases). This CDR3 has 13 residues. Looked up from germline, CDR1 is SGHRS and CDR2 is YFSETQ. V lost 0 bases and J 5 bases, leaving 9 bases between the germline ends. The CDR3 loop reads CASSLGGGNEQYF. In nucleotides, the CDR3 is TGCGCCAGCAGCTTGGGGGGAGGCAACGAGCAGTACTTC.

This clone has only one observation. The DNA for the CDR3 is TGTGCCAGCAGCCAAGATGAGGGCTGGACAGAGACCCAGTACTTC. Translation gives CASSQDEGWTETQYF. The chain has TRBV4-2 and TRBJ2-5; possible D gene TRBD2, 5 bases. CDR3 length equals 15 residues. Per germline, CDR1 LGHNA and CDR2 YNFKEQ. V was trimmed by 0 bases and J by 4 bases, leaving 12 bases between them.

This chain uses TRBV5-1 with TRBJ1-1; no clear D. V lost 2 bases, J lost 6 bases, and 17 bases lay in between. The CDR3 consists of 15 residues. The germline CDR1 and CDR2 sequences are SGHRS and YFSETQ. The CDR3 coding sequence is TGCGCCAGCAGCTTCGTTGTCTTCGCTAGAGCTGAAGCTTTCTTT. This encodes CASSFVVFARAEAFF.

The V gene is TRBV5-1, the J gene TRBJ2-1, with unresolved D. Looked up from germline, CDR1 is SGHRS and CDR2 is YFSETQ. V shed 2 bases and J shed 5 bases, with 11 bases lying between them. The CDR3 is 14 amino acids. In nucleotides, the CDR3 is TGCGCCAGCAGCTTTGGTGGCACCAACAATGAGCAGTTCTTC. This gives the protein CASSFGGTNNEQFF. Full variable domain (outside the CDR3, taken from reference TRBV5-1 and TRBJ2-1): KAGVTQTPRYLIKTRGQQVTLSCSPISGHRSVSWYQQTPGQGLQFLFEYFSETQRNKGNFPGRFSGRQFSNSRSEMNVSTLELGDSALYLCASSFGGTNNEQFFGPGTRLTVL.

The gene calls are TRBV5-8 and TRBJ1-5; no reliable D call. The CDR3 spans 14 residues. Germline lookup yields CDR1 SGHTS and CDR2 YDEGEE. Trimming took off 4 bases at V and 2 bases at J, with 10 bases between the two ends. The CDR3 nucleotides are TGTGCCAGCAGCATGGGCGTGGGCAATCAGCCCCAGCATTTT. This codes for CASSMGVGNQPQHF.

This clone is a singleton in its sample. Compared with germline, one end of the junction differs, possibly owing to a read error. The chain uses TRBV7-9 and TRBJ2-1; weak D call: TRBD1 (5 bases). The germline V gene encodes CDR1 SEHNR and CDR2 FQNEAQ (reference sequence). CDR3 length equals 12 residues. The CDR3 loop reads CSSSQGHNEQFF. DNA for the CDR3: TGTTCCAGCAGCCAGGGCCACAATGAGCAGTTCTTC.

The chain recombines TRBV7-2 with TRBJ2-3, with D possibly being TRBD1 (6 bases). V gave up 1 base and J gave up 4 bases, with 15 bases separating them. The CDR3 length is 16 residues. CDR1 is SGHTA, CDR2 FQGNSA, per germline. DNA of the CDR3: TGTGCCAGCAGCTTAGGGATAGGGTCAGGGGCAGATACGCAGTATTTT. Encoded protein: CASSLGIGSGADTQYF.

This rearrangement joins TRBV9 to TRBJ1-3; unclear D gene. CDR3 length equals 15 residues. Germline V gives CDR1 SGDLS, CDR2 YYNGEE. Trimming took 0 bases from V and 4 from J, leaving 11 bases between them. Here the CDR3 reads CASSVAVSGGNTIYF. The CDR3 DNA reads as TGTGCCAGCAGCGTAGCGGTCAGCGGAGGAAACACCATATATTTT.